Below, one T cell receptor (beta chain) is given with its context. Only in-frame clones appear in the TCRdb table, and some are missing; sequencing was by immunoSEQ multiplex PCR. The sample includes around 500,000 clones, approximately 78% of them seen just once. This record belongs to a study of shared clonotypes between healthy human individuals. Per the germline V gene, CDR1 is SGDLS and CDR2 is YYNGEE. Trimming at V came to 0 bases and at J to 3 bases, leaving 4 bases not matched to a gene. The CDR3 extends over 17 amino acids. The receptor comes from a woman in her 40s in good health. Some clones in this sample may be carry-over from other donors' samples. Input material: PBMCs. V is TRBV9 and J is TRBJ2-3; 13 nucleotides line up with TRBD2. CDR3 region: CASSVGGTSGKTDTQYF. The CDR3 coding sequence is TGTGCCAGCAGCGTAGGTGGGACTAGCGGGAAGACAGATACGCAGTATTTT.